This passage covers 11 T cell receptor beta chains from one sample sequenced in a study of T cells in Graves' hyperthyroidism and ophthalmopathy. TCR beta CDR3 region amplification was performed from RNA transcripts. During a first-round RT-PCR of the TCR CDR3, the HTBI primer set was used. Using its own MiXCR run on the multiplex PCR reads, TCRdb lists one record per CDR3 protein. Of about 720,000 distinct CDR3 sequences in the sample, 16% are singletons; the top ten hold around 8%. The sample taken for sequencing was blood. The receptors originated from a man between 18 and 35 years old with Graves' hyperthyroidism.

V is TRBV2 and J is TRBJ1-2, with TRBD1 identical over 12 bases. The V gene's germline CDR1 is SNHLY and CDR2 FYNNEI. V shed 6 bases, J shed 7 bases, and the junction held 6 bases outside the gene matches. CDR3 size: 14 residues. The CDR3 DNA sequence: TGTGCCAGCAGGGCCGGGACAGGGGGCACTGGCTACACCTTC. Its translation is CASRAGTGGTGYTF.

This clonotype was found a few times. V usage is TRBV6-2 or TRBV6-3 and J usage is TRBJ1-2; no reliable D call. Germline CDR1 reads MNHEY; CDR2 reads SVGEGT. This CDR3 comprises 16 residues. With 0 bases removed from V and 3 bases from J, the gap between germline ends came to 14 bases. CDR3 coding DNA: TGTGCCAGCAGTTACTCCGGCGCACCAGGTGACTATGGCTACACCTTC. Its translation: CASSYSGAPGDYGYTF.

At least ten counts were recorded for this clonotype. V and J are TRBV27 and TRBJ2-1; 9 bases agree with TRBD2. J was trimmed by 3 bases and V by 7 bases; bases with no gene match: 7. Germline CDR1 MNHEY, CDR2 SMNVEV (reference sequence). This CDR3 has 15 residues. CDR3 sequence reads: CASTGTSLGYNEQFF. DNA of the CDR3: TGTGCCAGCACCGGGACTAGCCTGGGCTACAATGAGCAGTTCTTC.

The chain employs TRBV3-1 and TRBJ2-3; D is uncertain. CDR1 and CDR2 from the germline V gene are LGHDT and YNNKEL (reference sequence). Trimming cost V 4 bases and J 5 bases, with 13 bases left between them. The CDR3 is made up of 14 amino acids. The CDR3 sequence: CASSPGRLRDTQYF. The CDR3, as DNA: TGTGCCAGCAGCCCCGGCCGCCTCCGAGATACGCAGTATTTT.

The chain combines TRBV4-2 with TRBJ2-2, with 8 nucleotides matching TRBD2. The CDR3 length is 17 residues. V shed 1 base and J 5 bases; nucleotides not matched to a gene: 9. Germline CDR1 and CDR2: LGHNA and YNFKEQ. CDR3 sequence reads: CASSQVSGGRPTGELFF. CDR3 sequence (DNA): TGTGCCAGCAGCCAAGTTTCGGGCGGGAGGCCGACCGGGGAGCTGTTTTTT.

This clonotype was seen repeatedly, ten times or more. The gene calls are TRBV3-1 and TRBJ2-1, with a possible D match to TRBD2 (5 bases). V was clipped by 1 base and J by 2 bases, with 9 bases between them. The germline CDR1 and CDR2 sequences are LGHDT and YNNKEL (reference sequence). This CDR3 is built from 15 residues. The CDR3: CASSQGAGTYNEQFF. CDR3 in DNA: TGTGCCAGCAGCCAAGGGGCGGGTACCTACAATGAGCAGTTCTTC.

This clonotype was counted between two and nine times. The rearrangement links TRBV24-1 to TRBJ1-2; D unclear. The length of the CDR3 is 13 residues. Germline CDR1 and CDR2: KGHDR and SFDVKD. Between the trimmed V and J ends, which lost 4 bases and 8 bases, there was a span of 13 bases. Written as DNA, the CDR3 is TGTGCCACCAGTGACGACGGCTTGGGCGGCTACACCTTC. The encoded protein is CATSDDGLGGYTF.

This clonotype was counted ten times or more. The chain combines TRBV18 with TRBJ2-1; 10 bases are shared with TRBD2. The V gene end was trimmed by 2 bases and the J gene end by 4 bases; junction bases not matched to a gene: 8. This CDR3 contains 17 residues. Germline V gene data show CDR1 as KGHSH and CDR2 as LQKENI. The CDR3 nucleotides are TGTGCCAGCTCACCAGTAAGCAGGACTAGCGGATACAATGAGCAGTTCTTC. It is translated as CASSPVSRTSGYNEQFF.

This clonotype was seen ten or more times. The CDR3 reads CASSTPQGTDTQYF. In nucleotides, the CDR3 is TGCGCCAGCAGCACCCCACAGGGAACAGATACGCAGTATTTT. The chain carries TRBV5-1 and TRBJ2-3, with D possibly being TRBD1 (6 bases). The CDR3 contains 14 residues. Looked up from germline, CDR1 is SGHRS and CDR2 is YFSETQ. The germline V and J ends were trimmed by 4 bases and 3 bases, with 12 bases remaining between them. The variable domain in full, completed from reference TRBV5-1 and TRBJ2-3, reads KAGVTQTPRYLIKTRGQQVTLSCSPISGHRSVSWYQQTPGQGLQFLFEYFSETQRNKGNFPGRFSGRQFSNSRSEMNVSTLELGDSALYLCASSTPQGTDTQYFGPGTRLTVL.

The chain has TRBV6-2 or TRBV6-3 and TRBJ2-3; 10 bases map to TRBD2. The CDR3 is 17 residues long. The germline gives CDR1 MNHEY, CDR2 SVGEGT. Trimming took 5 bases from V and 6 from J; bases not matched to a gene: 14. Written as DNA, the CDR3 is TGTGCCAGCAGTCCCGGGCGAGCGGGAGGGCATACTGATACGCAGTATTTT. Amino acid sequence: CASSPGRAGGHTDTQYF.

This clonotype was seen more than once but under ten times. The CDR3 loop is CASSPDGLVMSSDTQYF. In DNA form, the CDR3 reads TGTGCCAGCAGCCCCGATGGTCTAGTGATGTCCTCAGATACGCAGTATTTT. V is TRBV7-8 and J is TRBJ2-3; no clear D. Trimming stripped 5 bases from V and 4 bases from J, with 22 bases between. Germline V CDR1 and CDR2: SGHVS, FQNEAQ. This CDR3 has 17 amino acids.